This is a list of T cell receptor beta chains from one sample in a study of shared clonotypes between healthy human individuals. Clones were sequenced by immunoSEQ multiplex PCR, and TCRdb holds only the in-frame ones, with some missing. The sample gives 470,000 or so clones, almost 80% of which show up once; about 12% is in the top ten. Material: PBMCs. All receptors derive from a woman in her 40s in good health. Some clones in this sample may be carry-over from other donors' samples. Both conserved end residues are part of each CDR3. The D gene is left open where the match is weak. Expanded clones are given a class, and other clones once, few, many or no size at all.

.	TRBV7-6	.	TRBJ2-5	TGTGCCAGCAGCTCACGGGAGACCCAGTACTTC	CASSSRETQYF
.	TRBV4-1	.	TRBJ2-3	TGCGCCAGCAGCCCTCCGGGTTCCCCTGGCACAGATACGCAGTATTTT	CASSPPGSPGTDTQYF
.	TRBV13	.	TRBJ2-3	TGTGCCAGCAGGCCCCGTAATGGAGGTAGCGGCACAGATACGCAGTATTTT	CASRPRNGGSGTDTQYF
.	TRBV27	.	TRBJ2-4	TGTGCCAGCAGTTTTGGAAACATTCAGTACTTC	CASSFGNIQYF
.	TRBV10-1	TRBD1	TRBJ2-7	TGCGCCAGCAGCCAGGGGGCTACCTACGAGCAGTACTTC	CASSQGATYEQYF
.	TRBV28	.	TRBJ1-1	TGTGCCAGCAGTTTAGAGCGCCCCGGAATCACTGAAGCTTTCTTT	CASSLERPGITEAFF
.	TRBV7-8	.	TRBJ2-1	TGTGCCAGCAGCGTAAGGTACAGCTCCTACAATGAGCAGTTCTTC	CASSVRYSSYNEQFF
.	TRBV9	.	TRBJ2-4	TGTGCCAGCAGCGAGGAGGGGAGGCGTGAAAACATTCAGTACTTC	CASSEEGRRENIQYF
few	TRBV19	.	TRBJ2-1	TGTGCCAGTAGTCCCGGACATACCCTCTACAACTTTGAGCAGTTCTTC	CASSPGHTLYNFEQFF
.	TRBV13	.	TRBJ1-2	TGTGCCAGCAGCTTACTTCTGGGGGCTGGAGGCTACACCTTC	CASSLLLGAGGYTF
.	TRBV27	TRBD1	TRBJ2-3	TGTGCCAGCAGTCTCCGGGACAGAAGCTTCACAGATACGCAGTATTTT	CASSLRDRSFTDTQYF
.	TRBV6-1	.	TRBJ2-2	TGTGCCAGCATAAGGGGATCCACGAACACCGGGGAGCTGTTTTTT	CASIRGSTNTGELFF